The rows below give T cell receptor beta chains drawn from one sample of a study of cytomegalovirus exposure and HLA in healthy donors. Clones were sequenced by immunoSEQ multiplex PCR, and TCRdb holds only the in-frame ones, with some missing. This sample's table reports some 120,000 clones. Sequencing was performed on PBMCs. The receptors shown here come from a man younger than 45 in good health and CMV-seronegative. The CDR3 runs from the conserved cysteine through the conserved F or W. The order of the fields is CDR3 length, D gene, V gene, J gene, CDR3 DNA, CDR3 protein. A D gene is named only where the DNA matches it firmly.

16	TRBD2	TRBV5-4	TRBJ2-1	TGTGCCAGCAGCTTGGCGGTGCGGGAGGGTACCAATGAGCAGTTCTTC	CASSLAVREGTNEQFF
12	-	TRBV5-1	TRBJ2-3	TGCGCCAGCAGCTCGGGGACAGATACGCAGTATTTT	CASSSGTDTQYF
15	-	TRBV6-5	TRBJ2-1	TGTGCCAGCAGTCGGACTTTGGACTCCTACAATGAGCAGTTCTTC	CASSRTLDSYNEQFF
15	-	TRBV19	TRBJ2-2	TGTGCCAGTAGTATTGTAGGGGTTGACACCGGGGAGCTGTTTTTT	CASSIVGVDTGELFF
13	TRBD1	TRBV7-9	TRBJ2-7	TGTGCCAGCAGCAGGACAGGGGCAGACGAGCAGTACTTC	CASSRTGADEQYF
15	TRBD2	TRBV5-1	TRBJ2-1	TGCGCCAGCAGCCTGGGGACTAGCGGGAGTAATGAGCAGTTCTTC	CASSLGTSGSNEQFF
15	TRBD2	TRBV11-3	TRBJ2-2	TGTGCCAGCAGCCCCCCAGGGACTAGCGCCGGGGAGCTGTTTTTT	CASSPPGTSAGELFF
14	TRBD1	TRBV10-3	TRBJ1-1	TGTGCCATCAGTGACCGGAGGGGGCTCACTGAAGCTTTCTTT	CAISDRRGLTEAFF
13	-	TRBV9	TRBJ2-7	TGTGCCAGCAGCCCCTCAGGGCGGTACGAGCAGTACTTC	CASSPSGRYEQYF
15	-	TRBV30	TRBJ1-1	TGTGCCTGGAGTAGTACTGCCCTAATGAACACTGAAGCTTTCTTT	CAWSSTALMNTEAFF
16	TRBD1	TRBV2	TRBJ1-5	TGTGCCAGCCTTCCTACCTGGGACAGCTTAAATCAGCCCCAGCATTTT	CASLPTWDSLNQPQHF
16	TRBD2	TRBV11-2	TRBJ2-7	TGTGCCAGCAGCTTCATAGCGGGTGGGAGCTCCTACGAGCAGTACTTC	CASSFIAGGSSYEQYF
16	TRBD2	TRBV7-9	TRBJ2-7	TGTGCCAGCAGCTTCCTGACTAGCGGGGCGCCCTACGAGCAGTACTTC	CASSFLTSGAPYEQYF
17	TRBD1	TRBV7-8	TRBJ2-1	TGTGCCAGCAGCTCCACTCGCCGGACAGGGGGCTACAATGAGCAGTTCTTC	CASSSTRRTGGYNEQFF
14	-	TRBV2	TRBJ2-2	TGTGCCAGCAGTGGGAGATTGGCGGCCGGGGAGCTGTTTTTT	CASSGRLAAGELFF
13	-	TRBV7-3	TRBJ1-1	TGTGCCAGCAGCCCGGGACAGAACACTGAAGCTTTCTTT	CASSPGQNTEAFF
14	TRBD2	TRBV6-4	TRBJ2-1	TGTGCCAGCAGTGTTGTAGCGGGGTGGAATGAGCAGTTCTTC	CASSVVAGWNEQFF
12	-	TRBV28	TRBJ1-2	TGTGCCAGCAGTTCGGGAAGCTTCGGCTACACCTTC	CASSSGSFGYTF
16	-	TRBV4-2	TRBJ2-1	TGTGCCAGCAGCCAAGCCACTTTGGGGGGACACAATGAGCAGTTCTTC	CASSQATLGGHNEQFF
16	TRBD2	TRBV10-3	TRBJ2-2	TGTGCCATCAGTGAGACGCCGGGAGGAGACACCGGGGAGCTGTTTTTT	CAISETPGGDTGELFF
11	TRBD1	TRBV29-1	TRBJ2-7	TGCAGCGTTAGACAGGGGGCCGAGCAGTACTTC	CSVRQGAEQYF
12	-	TRBV6-4	TRBJ2-1	TGTGCCAGCAGGGACCAGGGGGGTGAGCAGTTCTTC	CASRDQGGEQFF
12	-	TRBV29-1	TRBJ2-2	TGCAGCGTTGGAACTCTTACCGGGGAGCTGTTTTTT	CSVGTLTGELFF
12	TRBD1	TRBV29-1	TRBJ1-2	TGCAGCGCCGGACAGGGAAACTATGGCTACACCTTC	CSAGQGNYGYTF
13	-	TRBV28	TRBJ2-7	TGTGCCAGCAGTTTCGGCGGAACCTACGAGCAGTACTTC	CASSFGGTYEQYF
14	-	TRBV7-2	TRBJ2-7	TGTGCCAGCAGCTTAGCGGGAGAAGCCTACGAGCAGTACTTC	CASSLAGEAYEQYF
14	-	TRBV7-2	TRBJ2-7	TGTGCCAGTAACCAAGGGGAGGAGTACGACGAGCAGTACTTC	CASNQGEEYDEQYF
15	-	TRBV19	TRBJ1-1	TGTGCCAGTAGTATACTGGGCCTGACGAACACTGAAGCTTTCTTT	CASSILGLTNTEAFF